This T cell receptor (beta chain) was recorded in a study of blood T cell repertoires in COVID-19. Study at large: COVID-19 samples from acute and convalescent phases originated in the United States, Italy and Spain.

CDR1 and CDR2 from the germline V gene are SQVTM and ANQGSEA. This CDR3 is 13 amino acids long. V lost 0 bases and J lost 5, with 11 bases in between. This clone came up a few times. In the authors' methods: Amplifying reference gene primers gave estimates of nucleated cell counts. Sequencing used immunoSEQ multiplex PCR; TCRdb keeps in-frame clones, though not all of them. V, J and clone size are those of that table, while D and trimming were read from the DNA. This sample has around 200,000 clones, with about four fifths found just once. The chain couples TRBV29-1 to TRBJ2-7, with TRBD1 as a possible D gene (6 bases). The source of this sequence is a man in his forties or fifties with active or convalescent COVID-19. Source material: peripheral blood. CDR3 in DNA: TGCAGCGTTGAAGATAGTTGGACAGACGAGCAGTACTTC. Encoded protein: CSVEDSWTDEQYF.